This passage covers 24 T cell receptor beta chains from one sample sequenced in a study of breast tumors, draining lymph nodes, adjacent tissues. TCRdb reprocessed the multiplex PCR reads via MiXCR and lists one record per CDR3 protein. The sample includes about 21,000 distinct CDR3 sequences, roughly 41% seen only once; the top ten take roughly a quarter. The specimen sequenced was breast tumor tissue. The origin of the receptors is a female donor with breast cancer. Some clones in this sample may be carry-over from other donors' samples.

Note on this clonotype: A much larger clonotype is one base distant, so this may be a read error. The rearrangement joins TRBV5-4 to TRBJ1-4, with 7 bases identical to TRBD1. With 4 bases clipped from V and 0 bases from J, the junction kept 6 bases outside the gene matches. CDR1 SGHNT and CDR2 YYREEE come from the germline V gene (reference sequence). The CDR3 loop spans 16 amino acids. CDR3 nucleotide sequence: TGTGCCAGCAGCAATGGACAGGCTGCAACTAATGAAAAACTGTTTTTT. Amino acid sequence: CASSNGQAATNEKLFF.

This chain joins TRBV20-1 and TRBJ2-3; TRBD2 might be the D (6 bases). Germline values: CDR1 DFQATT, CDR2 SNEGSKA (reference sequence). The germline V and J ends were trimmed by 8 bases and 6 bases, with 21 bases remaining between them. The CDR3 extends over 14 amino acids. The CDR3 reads CSIPWDLSRDTQYF. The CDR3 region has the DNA TGCAGTATTCCTTGGGACTTAAGTCGGGATACGCAGTATTTT.

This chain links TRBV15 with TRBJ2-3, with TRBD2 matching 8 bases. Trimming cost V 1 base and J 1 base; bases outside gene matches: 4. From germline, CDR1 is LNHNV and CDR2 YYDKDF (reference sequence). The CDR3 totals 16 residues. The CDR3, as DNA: TGTGCCACCAGCAGAGGAGGGGGACTAGGCACAGATACGCAGTATTTT. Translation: CATSRGGGLGTDTQYF.

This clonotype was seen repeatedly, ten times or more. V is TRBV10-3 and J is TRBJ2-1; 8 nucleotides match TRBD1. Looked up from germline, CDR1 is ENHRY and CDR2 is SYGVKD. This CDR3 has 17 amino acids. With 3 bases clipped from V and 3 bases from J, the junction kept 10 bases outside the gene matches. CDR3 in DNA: TGTGCCATCAGTGAAACGGAAACGGACAGGGACTACAATGAGCAGTTCTTC. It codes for CAISETETDRDYNEQFF.

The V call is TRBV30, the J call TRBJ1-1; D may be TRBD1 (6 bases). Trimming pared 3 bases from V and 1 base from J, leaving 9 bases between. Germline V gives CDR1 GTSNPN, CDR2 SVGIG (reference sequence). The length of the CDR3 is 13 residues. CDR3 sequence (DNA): TGTGCCTGGAGCCGACAGGAGAACACTGAAGCTTTCTTT. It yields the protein CAWSRQENTEAFF. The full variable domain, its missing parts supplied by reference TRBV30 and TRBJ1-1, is SQTIHQWPATLVQPVGSPLSLECTVEGTSNPNLYWYRQAAGRGLQLLFYSVGIGQISSEVPQNLSASRPQDRQFILSSKKLLLSDSGFYLCAWSRQENTEAFFGQGTRLTVV.

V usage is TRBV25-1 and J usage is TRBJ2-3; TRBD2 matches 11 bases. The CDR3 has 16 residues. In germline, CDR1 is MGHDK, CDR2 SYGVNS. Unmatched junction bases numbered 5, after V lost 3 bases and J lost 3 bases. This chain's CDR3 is CASSDGSGGATDTQYF. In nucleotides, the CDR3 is TGTGCCAGCAGTGACGGTAGCGGGGGGGCGACAGATACGCAGTATTTT. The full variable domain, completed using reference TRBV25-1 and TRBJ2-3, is EADIYQTPRYLVIGTGKKITLECSQTMGHDKMYWYQQDPGMELHLIHYSYGVNSTEKGDLSSESTVSRIRTEHFPLTLESARPSHTSQYLCASSDGSGGATDTQYFGPGTRLTVL.

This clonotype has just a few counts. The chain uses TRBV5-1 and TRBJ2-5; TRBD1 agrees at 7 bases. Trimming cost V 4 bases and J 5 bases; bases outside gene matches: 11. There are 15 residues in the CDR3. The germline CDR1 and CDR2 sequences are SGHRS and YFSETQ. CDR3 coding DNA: TGCGCCAGCAGCCGCGGAGAGGGGGCTGGGGAGACCCAGTACTTC. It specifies CASSRGEGAGETQYF.

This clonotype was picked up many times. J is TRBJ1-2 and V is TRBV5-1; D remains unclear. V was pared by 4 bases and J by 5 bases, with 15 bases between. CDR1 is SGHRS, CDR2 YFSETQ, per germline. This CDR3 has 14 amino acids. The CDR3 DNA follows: TGCGCCAGCAGCGAGCTAAGCAGCCTTTATGGCTACACCTTC. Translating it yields CASSELSSLYGYTF.

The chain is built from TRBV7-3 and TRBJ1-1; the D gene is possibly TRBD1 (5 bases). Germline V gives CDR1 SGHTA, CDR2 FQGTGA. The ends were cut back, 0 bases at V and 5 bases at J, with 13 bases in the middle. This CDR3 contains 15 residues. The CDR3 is CASSLTAGANTEAFF. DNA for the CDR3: TGTGCCAGCAGCTTAACGGCCGGGGCGAATACTGAAGCTTTCTTT.

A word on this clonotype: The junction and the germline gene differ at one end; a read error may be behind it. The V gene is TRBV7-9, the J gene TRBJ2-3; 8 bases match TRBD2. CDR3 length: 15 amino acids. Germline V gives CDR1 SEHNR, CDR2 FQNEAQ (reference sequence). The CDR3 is CASSLPSGGTDTPHF. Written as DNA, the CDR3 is TGTGCCAGCAGCTTGCCGAGCGGGGGAACAGATACGCCGCATTTT.

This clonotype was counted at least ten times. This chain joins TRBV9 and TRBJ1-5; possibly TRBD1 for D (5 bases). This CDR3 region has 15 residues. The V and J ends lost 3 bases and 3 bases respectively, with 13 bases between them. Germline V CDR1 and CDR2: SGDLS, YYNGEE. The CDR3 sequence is CASSGGPLSNQPQHF. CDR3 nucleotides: TGTGCCAGCAGCGGGGGACCCCTTTCCAATCAGCCCCAGCATTTT.

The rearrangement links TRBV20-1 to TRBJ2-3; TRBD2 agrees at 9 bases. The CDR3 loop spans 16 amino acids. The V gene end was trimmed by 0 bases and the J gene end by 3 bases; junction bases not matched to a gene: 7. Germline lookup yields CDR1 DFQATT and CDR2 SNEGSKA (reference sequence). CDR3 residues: CSARDLASGETDTQYF. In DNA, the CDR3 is TGCAGTGCTAGAGATCTGGCTAGCGGGGAGACAGATACGCAGTATTTT.

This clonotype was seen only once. CDR3: CAWSEDRIYGYTF. The CDR3 DNA reads TGTGCCTGGAGTGAGGACAGGATATATGGCTACACCTTC. The V gene is TRBV30, the J gene TRBJ1-2, with 7 bases fitting TRBD1. This CDR3 contains 13 residues. Trimming at V came to 1 base and at J to 5 bases, leaving 4 bases not matched to a gene. In germline, CDR1 is GTSNPN, CDR2 SVGIG (reference sequence).

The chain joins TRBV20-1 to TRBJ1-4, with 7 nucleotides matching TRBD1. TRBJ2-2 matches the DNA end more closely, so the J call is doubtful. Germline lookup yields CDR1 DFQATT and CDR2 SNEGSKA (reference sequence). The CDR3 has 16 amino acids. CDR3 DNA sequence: TGCAGTGCTACGGGAATCCGGGACAGGAACACCGGGGAGCTGTTTTTT. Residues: CSATGIRDRNTGELFF.

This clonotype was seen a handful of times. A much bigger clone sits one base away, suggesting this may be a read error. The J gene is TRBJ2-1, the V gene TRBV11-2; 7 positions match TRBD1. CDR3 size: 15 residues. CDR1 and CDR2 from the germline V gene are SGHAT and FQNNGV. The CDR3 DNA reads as TGTGCCAGCAGCGTAGACAGGGTGCCCTCCAATGAGCAGTTCTTC. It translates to CASSVDRVPSNEQFF.

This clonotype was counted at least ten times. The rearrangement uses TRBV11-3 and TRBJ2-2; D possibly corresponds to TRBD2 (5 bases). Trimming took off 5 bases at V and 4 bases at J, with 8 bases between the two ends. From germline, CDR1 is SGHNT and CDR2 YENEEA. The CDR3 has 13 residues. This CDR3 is CASSKTTTGELFF. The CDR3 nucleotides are TGTGCCAGCAGCAAGACTACCACCGGGGAGCTGTTTTTT.

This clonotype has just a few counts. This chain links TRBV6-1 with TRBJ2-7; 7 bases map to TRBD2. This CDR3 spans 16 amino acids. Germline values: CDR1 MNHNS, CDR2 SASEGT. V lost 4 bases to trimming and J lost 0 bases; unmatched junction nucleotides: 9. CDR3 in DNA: TGTGCCAGCAGTGTAGCGGGCGGGAAGAGCTCCTACGAGCAGTACTTC. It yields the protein CASSVAGGKSSYEQYF.

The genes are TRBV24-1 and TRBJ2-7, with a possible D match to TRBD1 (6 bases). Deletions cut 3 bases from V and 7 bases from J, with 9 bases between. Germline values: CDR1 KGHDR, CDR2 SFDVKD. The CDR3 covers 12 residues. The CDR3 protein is CATSDTGMEQYF. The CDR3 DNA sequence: TGTGCCACCAGTGATACAGGGATGGAGCAGTACTTC.

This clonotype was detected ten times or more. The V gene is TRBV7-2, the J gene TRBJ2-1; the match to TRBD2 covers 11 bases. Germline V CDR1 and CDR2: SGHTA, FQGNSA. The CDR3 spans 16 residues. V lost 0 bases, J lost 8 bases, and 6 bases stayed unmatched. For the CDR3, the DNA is TGTGCCAGCAGCTTAGCGACTAGCGGGGCGACCTATGAGCAGTTCTTC. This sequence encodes CASSLATSGATYEQFF.

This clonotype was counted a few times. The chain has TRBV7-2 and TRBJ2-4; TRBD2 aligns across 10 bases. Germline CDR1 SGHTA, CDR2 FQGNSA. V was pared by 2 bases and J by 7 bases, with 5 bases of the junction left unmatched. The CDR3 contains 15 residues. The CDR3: CASSLKLAGVNIQYF. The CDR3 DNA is TGTGCCAGCAGCTTAAAGCTAGCGGGAGTTAACATTCAGTACTTC.

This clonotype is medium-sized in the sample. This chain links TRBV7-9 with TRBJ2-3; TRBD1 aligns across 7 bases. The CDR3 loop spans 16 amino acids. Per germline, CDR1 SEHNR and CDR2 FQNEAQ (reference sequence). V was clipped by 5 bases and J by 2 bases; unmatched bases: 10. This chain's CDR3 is CASSLMKGAFTDTQYF. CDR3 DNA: TGTGCCAGCAGCCTCATGAAGGGGGCCTTCACAGATACGCAGTATTTT.

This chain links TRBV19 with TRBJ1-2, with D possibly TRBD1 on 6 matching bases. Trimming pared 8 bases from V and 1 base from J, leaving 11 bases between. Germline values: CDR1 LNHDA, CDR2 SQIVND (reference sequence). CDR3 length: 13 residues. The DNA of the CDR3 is TGTGCCAGTCGGGACATCAATAACTATGGCTACACCTTC. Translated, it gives CASRDINNYGYTF.

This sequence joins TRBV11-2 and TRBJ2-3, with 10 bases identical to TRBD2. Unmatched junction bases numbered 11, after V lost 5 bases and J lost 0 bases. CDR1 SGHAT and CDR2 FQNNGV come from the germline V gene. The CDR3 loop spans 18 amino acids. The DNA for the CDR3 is TGTGCCAGCAGCGTAGGTAGCGGGGGGAGCATGAGCACAGATACGCAGTATTTT. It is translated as CASSVGSGGSMSTDTQYF. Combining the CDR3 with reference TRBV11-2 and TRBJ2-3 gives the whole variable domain EAGVAQSPRYKIIEKRQSVAFWCNPISGHATLYWYQQILGQGPKLLIQFQNNGVVDDSQLPKDRFSAERLKGVDSTLKIQPAKLEDSAVYLCASSVGSGGSMSTDTQYFGPGTRLTVL.

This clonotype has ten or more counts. The CDR3 loop reads CSARDYRTSGSNEQFF. CDR3 bases: TGCAGTGCTAGAGATTACAGGACTAGCGGGAGCAATGAGCAGTTCTTC. V is TRBV20-1 and J is TRBJ2-1; 13 nucleotides match TRBD2. V gave up 0 bases and J gave up 6 bases; unmatched junction bases: 5. Per the germline V gene, CDR1 is DFQATT and CDR2 is SNEGSKA (reference sequence). The CDR3 is 16 amino acids.